This TCR beta chain was identified during a study of control samples from healthy donors and cancer patients. The CDR3 has 16 residues. With V trimmed by 5 bases and J by 5 bases, 9 bases remained unmatched. The germline V gene has CDR1 MGHDK and CDR2 SYGVNS. Sequenced by immunoSEQ multiplex PCR; TCRdb stores in-frame clones only, minus some. Of about 59,000 clones in the sample, 92% were seen once. The TCR was taken from a man aged 40-49 years with colorectal cancer. V and J are TRBV25-1 and TRBJ2-3; 11 positions match TRBD1. The sequencing sample was made of PBMCs. Here the CDR3 DNA reads TGTGCCAGCAGTAAAACGGACAGGGGGCAAGTAGATACGCAGTATTTT. This codes for CASSKTDRGQVDTQYF.